The 26 T cell receptor beta chains given below trace back to one sample, sequenced in a study of control samples from healthy donors and cancer patients. TCRdb's table, derived via immunoSEQ multiplex PCR, lists solely in-frame clones and lacks some. The sample yields some 140,000 clones, approximately 94% seen once. Specimen: blood. The receptors come from a man in his forties in good health.

The gene calls are TRBV28 and TRBJ1-1; D unclear. This CDR3 region has 13 residues. Germline CDR1 and CDR2: MDHEN and SYDVKM. The V end lost 1 base, the J end lost 1 base, and 4 bases lay between the germline ends. The DNA of the CDR3 is TGTGCCAGCAGTTTATTTAGGAACACTGAAGCTTTCTTT. Residues: CASSLFRNTEAFF.

The V and J genes are TRBV18 and TRBJ2-2; tentatively, D is TRBD2 (6 bases). The CDR3 has 15 residues. Germline V gene data show CDR1 as KGHSH and CDR2 as LQKENI. Trimming removed 8 bases at V and 0 bases at J, with 13 bases between. The CDR3 sequence: CASHWRETNTGELFF. The CDR3 DNA reads as TGTGCCAGCCACTGGAGGGAAACGAACACCGGGGAGCTGTTTTTT.

J is TRBJ2-7 and V is TRBV13, with a possible D match to TRBD1 (5 bases). V was cut by 5 bases and J by 0 bases, with 14 bases left in between. The CDR3 sequence is 15 residues long. CDR1 is PRHDT, CDR2 FYEKMQ, per germline (reference sequence). The CDR3 DNA sequence: TGTGCCAGCAGCGGACGACAGCCACGCTCCTACGAGCAGTACTTC. Translation gives CASSGRQPRSYEQYF.

The CDR3 region has the DNA TGTGCCAGCAGCCCGTCGGGGAACACTGAAGCTTTCTTT. Residues: CASSPSGNTEAFF. V usage is TRBV27 and J usage is TRBJ1-1; D call uncertain. The CDR3 loop spans 13 amino acids. The V end was cut by 6 bases, the J end by 1 base, with 9 bases between. Germline V lookup: CDR1 MNHEY, CDR2 SMNVEV (reference sequence).

The chain carries TRBV11-1 and TRBJ2-7, with D uncertain. Trimming took 3 bases from V and 2 from J, leaving 8 bases between them. This CDR3 contains 13 residues. CDR1 SGHAT and CDR2 FQDESV come from the germline V gene (reference sequence). The CDR3 coding sequence is TGTGCCAGCAGCTTGGGCAGCCCCTACGAGCAGTACTTC. As protein: CASSLGSPYEQYF.

The V call is TRBV28, the J call TRBJ2-7; D assignment may be TRBD1 or TRBD2 (5 bases each). V dropped 5 bases and J dropped 0 bases, with 14 bases sitting between them. The CDR3 spans 15 residues. CDR1 MDHEN and CDR2 SYDVKM come from the germline V gene. The chain's CDR3 is CASSPDGASSYEQYF. In DNA, the CDR3 is TGTGCCAGCAGTCCGGACGGGGCGAGCTCCTACGAGCAGTACTTC. The full variable domain, rest sourced from reference TRBV28 and TRBJ2-7, is DVKVTQSSRYLVKRTGEKVFLECVQDMDHENMFWYRQDPGLGLRLIYFSYDVKMKEKGDIPEGYSVSREKKERFSLILESASTNQTSMYLCASSPDGASSYEQYFGPGTRLTVT.

This chain uses TRBV11-2 with TRBJ1-4; 8 bases are a match to TRBD1. The V gene end was trimmed by 5 bases and the J gene end by 7 bases; junction bases not matched to a gene: 12. In germline, CDR1 is SGHAT, CDR2 FQNNGV. The CDR3 consists of 16 residues. CDR3 in DNA: TGTGCCAGCAGCGAGGGACAGGCCTTTCGCGGTGAAAAACTGTTTTTT. It yields the protein CASSEGQAFRGEKLFF.

V gene TRBV5-1 combines with J gene TRBJ1-2, with 9 nucleotides matching TRBD1. CDR1 is SGHRS and CDR2 is YFSETQ in the germline V gene. Losses at the gene ends were 5 bases for V and 6 bases for J; bases not matched to a gene: 14. The CDR3 runs 16 residues. The CDR3 loop is CASSSRPGQGYDGYTF. The CDR3 DNA follows: TGCGCCAGCAGTTCGCGTCCGGGACAGGGTTACGATGGCTACACCTTC.

This clone was observed a handful of times. The chain carries TRBV9 and TRBJ1-6, with D perhaps TRBD1 (5 bases). The CDR3 consists of 15 residues. V lost 0 bases to trimming and J lost 7 bases, with 11 bases between them. CDR1 is SGDLS and CDR2 is YYNGEE in the germline V gene. In DNA, the CDR3 is TGTGCCAGCAGCGTAGGTTGGGGCCCCAATTCACCCCTCCACTTT. Translating it yields CASSVGWGPNSPLHF.

The V call is TRBV7-8, the J call TRBJ1-2; possible D gene TRBD1, 5 bases. The V gene lost 2 bases and the J gene lost 5 bases, with 15 bases spanning the gap. The germline gives CDR1 SGHVS, CDR2 FQNEAQ. The CDR3 runs 15 residues. The CDR3 DNA reads as TGTGCCAGCAGCTTATCAGCAGGGAACAGATATGGCTACACCTTC. This codes for CASSLSAGNRYGYTF.

This sequence joins TRBV10-2 and TRBJ1-6; D not certain. Germline values: CDR1 WSHSY, CDR2 SAAADI. V was pared by 3 bases and J by 5 bases, with 14 bases between. The CDR3 totals 16 residues. The CDR3 sequence: CASSEWSGRDNSPLHF. DNA of the CDR3: TGCGCCAGCAGTGAATGGTCGGGCCGAGATAATTCACCCCTCCACTTT.

The genes are TRBV7-9 and TRBJ1-1; D is unresolved. Trimming left V 3 bases short and J 8 bases short, with 7 bases between. Germline values: CDR1 SEHNR, CDR2 FQNEAQ (reference sequence). The CDR3 spans 11 residues. The CDR3 DNA is TGTGCCAGCAGCTTGCGGTTGGAAGCTTTCTTT. It yields the protein CASSLRLEAFF.

This clone has just one count. V and J are TRBV19 and TRBJ2-7, with unresolved D. Trimming removed 7 bases from V and 1 base from J, with 14 bases in between. The CDR3 covers 14 residues. CDR1 and CDR2 (germline): LNHDA, SQIVND (reference sequence). The CDR3 region is CASTPQWGSYEQYF. The CDR3 DNA follows: TGTGCCAGTACTCCCCAGTGGGGTTCCTACGAGCAGTACTTC. The full variable domain, in which reference TRBV19 and TRBJ2-7 provide the parts outside the CDR3, is DGGITQSPKYLFRKEGQNVTLSCEQNLNHDAMYWYRQDPGQGLRLIYYSQIVNDFQKGDIAEGYSVSREKKESFPLTVTSAQKNPTAFYLCASTPQWGSYEQYFGPGTRLTVT.

The chain uses TRBV29-1 and TRBJ1-5; D is possibly TRBD1 (6 bases). The V end was cut by 5 bases, the J end by 6 bases, with 14 bases between. Per the germline V gene, CDR1 is SQVTM and CDR2 is ANQGSEA. There are 13 residues in the CDR3. CDR3 in DNA: TGCAGCGTTAATACAGGGTTAGGTCAGCCCCAGCATTTT. Amino acid sequence: CSVNTGLGQPQHF.

The chain recombines TRBV15 with TRBJ1-2; 7 bases align to TRBD1. The junction had 8 bases not matched to a gene; V was cut back by 1 base and J by 3 bases. Germline lookup yields CDR1 LNHNV and CDR2 YYDKDF (reference sequence). This CDR3 comprises 16 residues. The CDR3 spells CATSRGGGGQHYGYTF. The CDR3, as DNA: TGTGCCACCAGCAGAGGAGGGGGCGGCCAGCACTATGGCTACACCTTC.

This chain connects TRBV27 to TRBJ1-2, with D uncertain. CDR3 length: 12 residues. Germline-derived CDR1 and CDR2 are MNHEY and SMNVEV (reference sequence). V lost 4 bases, J lost 10 bases, and 13 bases lay in between. CDR3 region: CASSYSGRNYTF. The CDR3 DNA reads as TGTGCCAGCAGTTACTCAGGTCGGAACTACACCTTC.

This rearrangement joins TRBV7-2 to TRBJ2-7, with 8 nucleotides matching TRBD1. J lost 7 bases, V lost 5 bases, and 7 bases had no gene match. Germline-derived CDR1 and CDR2 are SGHTA and FQGNSA. This CDR3 has 13 amino acids. CDR3 DNA: TGTGCCAGCAGCAGGGGACAGGTGGGGGAGCAGTACTTC. Residues: CASSRGQVGEQYF.

This chain links TRBV6-5 with TRBJ1-6; 9 positions agree with TRBD1. From germline, CDR1 is MNHEY and CDR2 SVGAGI. Losses at the gene ends were 7 bases for V and 12 bases for J; bases not matched to a gene: 7. This CDR3 has 13 amino acids. The CDR3 is CASTRDRAQPLHF. The CDR3 nucleotides read TGTGCCAGCACCCGGGACAGGGCCCAACCCCTCCACTTT.

CDR3 sequence reads: CASSPDREYGYTF. The DNA for the CDR3 is TGTGCCAGCAGCCCAGACAGGGAGTATGGCTACACCTTC. The chain couples TRBV6-5 to TRBJ1-2; 7 bases agree with TRBD1. V trimming: 6 bases; J trimming: 5 bases; junction bases outside the gene matches: 6. This CDR3 region has 13 residues. Looked up from germline, CDR1 is MNHEY and CDR2 is SVGAGI.

The V gene is TRBV3-1 (or the pseudogene TRBV3-2), the J gene TRBJ1-5; 7 bases map to TRBD1. Germline lookup yields CDR1 LGHDT and CDR2 YNNKEL (reference sequence). V shed 3 bases, J shed 4 bases, and the junction held 6 bases outside the gene matches. The CDR3 is 15 residues long. CDR3 protein: CASSQGQISNQPQHF. Here the CDR3 DNA reads TGTGCCAGCAGCCAGGGACAGATATCAAATCAGCCCCAGCATTTT.

The V call is TRBV24-1, the J call TRBJ2-6; no definite D call. Germline CDR1 is KGHDR and CDR2 is SFDVKD. This CDR3 has 13 residues. The V gene lost 9 bases and the J gene lost 1 base, with 6 bases spanning the gap. CDR3 nucleotides: TGTGCCACCGGGCTTTCTGGGGCCAACGTCCTGACTTTC. Translated: CATGLSGANVLTF.

The chain uses TRBV2 and TRBJ1-1; 7 nucleotides agree with TRBD1. Unmatched junction bases numbered 4, after V lost 4 bases and J lost 11 bases. The CDR3 has 11 amino acids. Germline CDR1 reads SNHLY; CDR2 reads FYNNEI. CDR3 protein: CASSGAGGAFF. The DNA for the CDR3 is TGTGCCAGCAGTGGCGCAGGGGGTGCTTTCTTT.

This rearrangement joins TRBV6-5 to TRBJ2-1; TRBD2 agrees at 7 bases. V dropped 1 base and J dropped 7; count of bases not matched to a gene: 7. CDR3 length: 15 amino acids. The germline V gene has CDR1 MNHEY and CDR2 SVGAGI. This CDR3 reads CASSYLGGKRNEQFF. The CDR3 DNA reads TGTGCCAGCAGTTACTTGGGGGGGAAAAGAAATGAGCAGTTCTTC.

This chain joins TRBV19 and TRBJ1-2, with 9 nucleotides matching TRBD1. This CDR3 comprises 14 residues. Germline V gene sequence: CDR1 LNHDA, CDR2 SQIVND (reference sequence). V was pared by 4 bases and J by 8 bases, with 8 bases of the junction left unmatched. This CDR3 is CASSTQQGARGYTF. The CDR3 nucleotides are TGTGCCAGTAGTACTCAACAGGGGGCGCGGGGCTACACCTTC. Using reference TRBV19 and TRBJ1-2 for the parts outside the CDR3, the full variable domain is DGGITQSPKYLFRKEGQNVTLSCEQNLNHDAMYWYRQDPGQGLRLIYYSQIVNDFQKGDIAEGYSVSREKKESFPLTVTSAQKNPTAFYLCASSTQQGARGYTFGSGTRLTVV.

The chain uses TRBV25-1 and TRBJ1-6; 8 nucleotides agree with TRBD1. With V trimmed by 10 bases and J by 0 bases, 14 bases remained unmatched. Germline CDR1 reads MGHDK; CDR2 reads SYGVNS. The CDR3 extends over 18 amino acids. The CDR3 here is CATSPGQAGGSYNSPLHF. Here the CDR3 DNA reads TGTGCCACCAGCCCGGGACAGGCGGGTGGCTCCTATAATTCACCCCTCCACTTT.

The chain links TRBV4-1 to TRBJ1-1; tentatively, D is TRBD1 (6 bases). This CDR3 comprises 15 residues. Germline CDR1 is MGHRA and CDR2 is YSYEKL. V lost 4 bases and J 3 bases, leaving 15 bases between the germline ends. The CDR3 sequence: CASSLNPNRDTEAFF. The CDR3 DNA follows: TGCGCCAGCAGCCTCAATCCGAACAGGGACACTGAAGCTTTCTTT.